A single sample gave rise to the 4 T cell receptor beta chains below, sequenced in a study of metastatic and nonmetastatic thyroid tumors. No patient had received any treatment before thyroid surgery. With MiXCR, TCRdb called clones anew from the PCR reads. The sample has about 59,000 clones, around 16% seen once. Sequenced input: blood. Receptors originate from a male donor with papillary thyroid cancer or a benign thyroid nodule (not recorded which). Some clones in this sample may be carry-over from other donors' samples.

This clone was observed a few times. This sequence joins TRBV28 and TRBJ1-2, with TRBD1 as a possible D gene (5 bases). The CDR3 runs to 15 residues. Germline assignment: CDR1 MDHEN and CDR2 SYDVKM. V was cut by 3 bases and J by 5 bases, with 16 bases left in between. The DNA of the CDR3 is TGTGCCAGCAGTTTTGGTGACAGAGGGGTGTATGGCTACACCTTC. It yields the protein CASSFGDRGVYGYTF.

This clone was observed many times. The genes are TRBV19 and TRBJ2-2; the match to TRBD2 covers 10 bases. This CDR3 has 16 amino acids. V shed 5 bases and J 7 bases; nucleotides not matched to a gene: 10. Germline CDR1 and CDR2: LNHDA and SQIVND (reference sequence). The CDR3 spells CASSAPGLAYHGELFF. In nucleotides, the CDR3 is TGTGCCAGTAGTGCGCCGGGACTAGCGTACCACGGGGAGCTGTTTTTT. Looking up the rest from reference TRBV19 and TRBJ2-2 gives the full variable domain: DGGITQSPKYLFRKEGQNVTLSCEQNLNHDAMYWYRQDPGQGLRLIYYSQIVNDFQKGDIAEGYSVSREKKESFPLTVTSAQKNPTAFYLCASSAPGLAYHGELFFGEGSRLTVL.

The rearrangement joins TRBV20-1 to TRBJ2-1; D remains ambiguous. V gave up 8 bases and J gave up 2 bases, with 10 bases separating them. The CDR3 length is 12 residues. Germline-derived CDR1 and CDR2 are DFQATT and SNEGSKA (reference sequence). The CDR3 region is CSLPEAYNEQFF. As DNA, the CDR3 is TGCAGTTTACCGGAAGCCTACAATGAGCAGTTCTTC.

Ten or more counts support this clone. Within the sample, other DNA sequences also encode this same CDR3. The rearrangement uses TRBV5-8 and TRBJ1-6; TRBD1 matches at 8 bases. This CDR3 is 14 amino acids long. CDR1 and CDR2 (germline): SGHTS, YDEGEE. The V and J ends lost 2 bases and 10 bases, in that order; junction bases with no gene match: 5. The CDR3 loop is CASSLAGGGSPLHF. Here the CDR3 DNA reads TGTGCCAGCAGCTTAGCAGGGGGCGGGTCACCCCTCCACTTT.